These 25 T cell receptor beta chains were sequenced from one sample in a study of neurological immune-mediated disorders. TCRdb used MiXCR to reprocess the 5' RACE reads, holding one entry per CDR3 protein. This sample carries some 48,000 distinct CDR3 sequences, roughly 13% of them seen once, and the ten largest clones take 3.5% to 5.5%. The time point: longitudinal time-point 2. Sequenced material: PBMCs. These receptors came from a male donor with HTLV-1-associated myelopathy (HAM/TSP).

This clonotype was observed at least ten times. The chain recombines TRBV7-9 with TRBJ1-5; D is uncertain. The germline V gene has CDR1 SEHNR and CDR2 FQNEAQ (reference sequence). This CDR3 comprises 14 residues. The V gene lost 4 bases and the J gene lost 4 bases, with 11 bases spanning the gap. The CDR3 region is CASSSDGGNQPQHF. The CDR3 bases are TGTGCCAGCAGCTCCGACGGTGGGAATCAGCCCCAGCATTTT.

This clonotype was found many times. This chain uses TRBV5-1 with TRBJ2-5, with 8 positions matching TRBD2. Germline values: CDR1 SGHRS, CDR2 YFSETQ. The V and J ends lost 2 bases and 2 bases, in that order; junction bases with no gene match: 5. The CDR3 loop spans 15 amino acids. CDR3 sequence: CASSFSQREQETQYF. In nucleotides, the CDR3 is TGCGCCAGCAGCTTTAGTCAGCGGGAGCAAGAGACCCAGTACTTC.

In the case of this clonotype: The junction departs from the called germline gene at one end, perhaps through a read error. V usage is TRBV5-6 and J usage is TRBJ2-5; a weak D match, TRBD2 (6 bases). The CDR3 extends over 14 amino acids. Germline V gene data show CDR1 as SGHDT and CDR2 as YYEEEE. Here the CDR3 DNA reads TGTGACAGCAGCCCGTCTAGCGCTCAAGAGACCCAGTACTTC. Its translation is CDSSPSSAQETQYF.

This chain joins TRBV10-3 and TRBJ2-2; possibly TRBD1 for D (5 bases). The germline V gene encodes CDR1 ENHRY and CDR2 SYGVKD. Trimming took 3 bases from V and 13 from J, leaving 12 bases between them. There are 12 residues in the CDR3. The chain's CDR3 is CAISDRQPTLFF. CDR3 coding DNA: TGTGCCATCAGTGATCGACAGCCGACGCTGTTTTTT.

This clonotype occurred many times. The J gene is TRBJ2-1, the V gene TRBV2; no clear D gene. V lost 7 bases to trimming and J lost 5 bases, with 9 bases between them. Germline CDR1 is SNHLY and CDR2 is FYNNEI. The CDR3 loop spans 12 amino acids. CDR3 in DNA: TGTGCCAGCACGGACGGAAACAATGAGCAGTTCTTC. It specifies CASTDGNNEQFF.

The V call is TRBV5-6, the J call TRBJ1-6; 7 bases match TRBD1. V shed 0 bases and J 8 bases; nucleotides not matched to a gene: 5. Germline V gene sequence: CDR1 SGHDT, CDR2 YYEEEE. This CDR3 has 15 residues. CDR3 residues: CASSLVRGLDSPLHF. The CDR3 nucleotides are TGTGCCAGCAGCTTGGTAAGGGGGCTGGATTCACCCCTCCACTTT.

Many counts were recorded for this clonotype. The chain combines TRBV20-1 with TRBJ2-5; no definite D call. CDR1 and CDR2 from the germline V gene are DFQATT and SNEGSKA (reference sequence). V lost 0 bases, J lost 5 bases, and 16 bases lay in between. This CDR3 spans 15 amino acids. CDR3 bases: TGCAGTGCTAGAGAGAAGATCAGCCTCCTGGAGACCCAGTACTTC. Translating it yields CSAREKISLLETQYF.

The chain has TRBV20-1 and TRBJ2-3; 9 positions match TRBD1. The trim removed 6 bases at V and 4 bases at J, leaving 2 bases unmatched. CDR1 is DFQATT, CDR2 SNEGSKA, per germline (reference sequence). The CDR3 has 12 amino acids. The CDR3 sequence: CSARDRADTQYF. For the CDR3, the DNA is TGCAGTGCCCGGGACAGGGCAGATACGCAGTATTTT.

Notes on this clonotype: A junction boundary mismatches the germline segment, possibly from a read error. The CDR3 loop is CASILERKNTEAFF. CDR3 nucleotides: TGTGCTAGCATCTTGGAGAGAAAGAACACTGAAGCTTTCTTT. The rearrangement links TRBV5-4 to TRBJ1-1, with no clear D. The CDR3 runs to 14 residues. Germline CDR1 is SGHNT and CDR2 is YYREEE (reference sequence).

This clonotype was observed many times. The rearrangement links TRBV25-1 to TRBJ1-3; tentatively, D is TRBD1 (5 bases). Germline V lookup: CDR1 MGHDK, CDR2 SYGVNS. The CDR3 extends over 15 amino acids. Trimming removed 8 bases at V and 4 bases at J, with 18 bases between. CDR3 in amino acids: CASGGEGFSGNTIYF. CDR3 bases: TGTGCCAGCGGGGGAGAAGGATTTTCGGGAAACACCATATATTTT.

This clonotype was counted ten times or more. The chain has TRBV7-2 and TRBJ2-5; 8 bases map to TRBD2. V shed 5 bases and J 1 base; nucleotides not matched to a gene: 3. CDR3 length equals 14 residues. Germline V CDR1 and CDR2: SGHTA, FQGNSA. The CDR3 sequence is CASSVTSGQETQYF. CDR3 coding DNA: TGTGCCAGCAGCGTCACTAGCGGCCAAGAGACCCAGTACTTC.

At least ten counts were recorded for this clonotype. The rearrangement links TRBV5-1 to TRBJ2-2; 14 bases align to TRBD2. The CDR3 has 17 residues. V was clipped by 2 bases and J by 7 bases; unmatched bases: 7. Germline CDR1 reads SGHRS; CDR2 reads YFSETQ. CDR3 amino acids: CASSFGLAGGLNGELFF. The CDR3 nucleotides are TGCGCCAGCAGCTTCGGACTAGCGGGGGGTCTGAACGGGGAGCTGTTTTTT.

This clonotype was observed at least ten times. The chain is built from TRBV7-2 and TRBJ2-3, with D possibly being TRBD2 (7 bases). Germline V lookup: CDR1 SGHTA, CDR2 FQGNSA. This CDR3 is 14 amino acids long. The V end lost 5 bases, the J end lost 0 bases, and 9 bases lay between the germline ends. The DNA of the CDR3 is TGTGCCAGCAGCCGGGGGGCTAGCACAGATACGCAGTATTTT. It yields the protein CASSRGASTDTQYF.

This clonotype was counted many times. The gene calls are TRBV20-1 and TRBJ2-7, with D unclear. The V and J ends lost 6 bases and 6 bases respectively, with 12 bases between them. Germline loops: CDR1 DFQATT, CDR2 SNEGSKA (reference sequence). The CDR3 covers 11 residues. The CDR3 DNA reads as TGCAGTGCCCGACTGGTCTCCGAGCAGTACTTC. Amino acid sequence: CSARLVSEQYF.

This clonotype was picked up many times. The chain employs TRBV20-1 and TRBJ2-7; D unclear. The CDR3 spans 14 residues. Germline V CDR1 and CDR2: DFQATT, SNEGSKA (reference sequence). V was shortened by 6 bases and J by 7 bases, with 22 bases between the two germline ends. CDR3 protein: CSAYSDGGIGEQYF. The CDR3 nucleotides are TGCAGTGCCTATTCGGACGGCGGCATAGGGGAGCAGTACTTC.

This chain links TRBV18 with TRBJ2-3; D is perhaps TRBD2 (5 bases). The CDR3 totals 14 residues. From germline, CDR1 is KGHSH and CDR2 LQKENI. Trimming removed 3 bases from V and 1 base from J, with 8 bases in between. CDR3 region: CASSPEVRTDTQYF. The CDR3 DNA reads TGTGCCAGCTCACCGGAGGTCCGCACAGATACGCAGTATTTT.

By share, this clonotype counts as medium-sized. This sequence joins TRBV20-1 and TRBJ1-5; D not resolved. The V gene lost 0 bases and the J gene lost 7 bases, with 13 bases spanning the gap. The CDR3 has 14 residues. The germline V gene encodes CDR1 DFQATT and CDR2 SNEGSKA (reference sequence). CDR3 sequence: CSARDRGYVQPQHF. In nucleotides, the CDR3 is TGCAGTGCTAGAGATCGTGGGTATGTCCAGCCCCAGCATTTT.

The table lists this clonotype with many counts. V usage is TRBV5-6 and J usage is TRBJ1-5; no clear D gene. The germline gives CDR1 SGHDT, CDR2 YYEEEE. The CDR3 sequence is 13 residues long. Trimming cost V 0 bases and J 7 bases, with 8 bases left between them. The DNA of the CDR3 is TGTGCCAGCAGCTTGGGACCTTACCAGCCCCAGCATTTT. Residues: CASSLGPYQPQHF.

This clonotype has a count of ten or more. DNA of the CDR3: TGTGCCAGCAGTTTGGGGGGAGGACAGCCCCAGCATTTT. Its translation is CASSLGGGQPQHF. This rearrangement joins TRBV12-3 or TRBV12-4 to TRBJ1-5; the D gene is possibly TRBD1 (5 bases). The CDR3 is made up of 13 amino acids. V lost 3 bases to trimming and J lost 7 bases, with 10 bases between them.

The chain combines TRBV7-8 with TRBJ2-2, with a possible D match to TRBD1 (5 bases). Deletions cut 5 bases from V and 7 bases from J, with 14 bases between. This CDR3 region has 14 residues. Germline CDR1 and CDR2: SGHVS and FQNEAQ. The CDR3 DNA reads TGTGCCAGCAGCCAGGATCTGGGGCGCGGGGAGCTGTTTTTT. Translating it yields CASSQDLGRGELFF.

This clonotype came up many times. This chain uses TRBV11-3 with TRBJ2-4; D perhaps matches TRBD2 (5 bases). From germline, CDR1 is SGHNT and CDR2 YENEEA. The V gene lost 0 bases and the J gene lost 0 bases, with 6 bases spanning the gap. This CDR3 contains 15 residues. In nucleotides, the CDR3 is TGTGCCAGCAGCTTAGAGGGAGTAGCCAAAAACATTCAGTACTTC. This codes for CASSLEGVAKNIQYF.

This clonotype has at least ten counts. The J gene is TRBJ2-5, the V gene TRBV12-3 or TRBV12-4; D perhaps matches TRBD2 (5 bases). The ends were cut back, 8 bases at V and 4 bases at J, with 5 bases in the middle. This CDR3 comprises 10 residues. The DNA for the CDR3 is TGTGCCAGCGGGAGAGAGACCCAGTACTTC. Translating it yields CASGRETQYF.

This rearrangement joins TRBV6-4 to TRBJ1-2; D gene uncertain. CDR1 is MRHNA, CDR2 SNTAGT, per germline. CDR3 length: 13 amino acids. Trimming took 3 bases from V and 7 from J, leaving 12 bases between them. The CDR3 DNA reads TGTGCCAGCAGTGAGTCCCCGGGCGGTGGCTACACCTTC. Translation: CASSESPGGGYTF.

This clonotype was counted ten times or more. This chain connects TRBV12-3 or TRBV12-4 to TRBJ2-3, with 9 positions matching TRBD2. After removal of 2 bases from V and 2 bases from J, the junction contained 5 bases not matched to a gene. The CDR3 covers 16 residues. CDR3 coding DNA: TGTGCCAGCAGTTTACGGGCGGGGGGGCTCACAGATACGCAGTATTTT. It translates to CASSLRAGGLTDTQYF.

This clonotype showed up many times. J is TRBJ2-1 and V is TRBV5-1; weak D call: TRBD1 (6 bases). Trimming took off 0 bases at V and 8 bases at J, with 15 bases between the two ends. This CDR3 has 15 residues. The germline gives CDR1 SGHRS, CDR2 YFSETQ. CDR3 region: CASSLDGTISDEQFF. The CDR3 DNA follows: TGCGCCAGCAGCTTGGACGGGACAATTTCCGATGAGCAGTTCTTC. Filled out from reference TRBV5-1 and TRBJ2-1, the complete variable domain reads KAGVTQTPRYLIKTRGQQVTLSCSPISGHRSVSWYQQTPGQGLQFLFEYFSETQRNKGNFPGRFSGRQFSNSRSEMNVSTLELGDSALYLCASSLDGTISDEQFFGPGTRLTVL.